Listed below are T cell receptor beta chains from one sample, sequenced in a study of CD8+CD57+ T cells in acquired aplastic anemia. TCRdb called the reads again in MiXCR, with one record for every CDR3 protein. This sample carries 150,000 to 200,000 distinct CDR3 sequences, approximately 51% of them seen once, and the ten largest clones take 2.5% to 4%. Sequencing was carried out using sorted CD4+, CD8+, or CD8+CD57+ T cells (not recorded which) from PBMCs. The source is a human donor with aplastic anemia. Each CDR3 is given with its conserved first and last residue. Fields, in order: CDR3 protein, CDR3 DNA, D gene, J gene, V gene, clone size. A D gene is named only where the DNA matches it firmly. Only some rows state a clone size, as once, few, many or a class for expanded clones.

CDR3: CSARARGHGVETQYF
DNA: TGCAGTGCTAGGGCCCGGGGCCACGGGGTGGAGACCCAGTACTTC
D: -
J: TRBJ2-5
V: TRBV20-1
size: -

CDR3: CASSSTPGGGQSNEQFF
DNA: TGTGCCAGCAGCTCCACGCCGGGGGGGGGGCAGAGCAATGAGCAGTTCTTC
D: TRBD2
J: TRBJ2-1
V: TRBV11-2
size: many

CDR3: CASSPDRGGEQYF
DNA: TGTGCCAGCAGCCCCGACAGGGGAGGCGAGCAGTACTTC
D: TRBD1
J: TRBJ2-7
V: TRBV2
size: -

CDR3: CASSLGERTGVTDTQYF
DNA: TGTGCCAGCAGCTTAGGGGAGAGGACAGGGGTTACAGATACGCAGTATTTT
D: TRBD1
J: TRBJ2-3
V: TRBV11-2
size: many

CDR3: CATSKPGYEQYF
DNA: TGTGCCACCAGCAAGCCAGGTTACGAGCAGTACTTC
D: -
J: TRBJ2-7
V: TRBV15
size: -

CDR3: CASSVGGSGNEQFF
DNA: TGTGCCAGCAGCGTAGGGGGGAGTGGGAATGAGCAGTTCTTC
D: -
J: TRBJ2-1
V: TRBV9
size: -

CDR3: CSAPEAFF
DNA: TGCAGCGCCCCTGAAGCTTTCTTT
D: -
J: TRBJ1-1
V: TRBV29-1
size: few

CDR3: CASRVANEKLFF
DNA: TGTGCCAGCAGGGTCGCTAATGAAAAACTGTTTTTT
D: -
J: TRBJ1-4
V: TRBV2
size: many

CDR3: CASRMTSGGEQFF
DNA: TGTGCCAGCAGAATGACTAGCGGAGGCGAGCAGTTCTTC
D: TRBD2
J: TRBJ2-1
V: TRBV11-3
size: few

CDR3: CASSLVLAALYNEQFF
DNA: TGTGCCAGCAGCTTGGTACTAGCGGCGCTATACAATGAGCAGTTCTTC
D: TRBD2
J: TRBJ2-1
V: TRBV7-2
size: few

CDR3: CATSEAGGEQYF
DNA: TGTGCCACCAGCGAAGCGGGAGGAGAGCAGTACTTC
D: TRBD2
J: TRBJ2-7
V: TRBV15
size: -

CDR3: CASTDRGNLETQYF
DNA: TGTGCCAGCACCGACAGGGGTAACTTAGAGACCCAGTACTTC
D: TRBD1
J: TRBJ2-5
V: TRBV25-1
size: -

CDR3: CASSYGTPNTEAFF
DNA: TGTGCCAGCAGTTACGGGACACCGAACACTGAAGCTTTCTTT
D: -
J: TRBJ1-1
V: TRBV6-2/TRBV6-3
size: many

CDR3: CASSSSGGVQYF
DNA: TGTGCCAGCAGCTCGAGCGGGGGGGTGCAGTATTTT
D: TRBD2
J: TRBJ2-3
V: TRBV11-3
size: many

CDR3: CATSDFGTAAFF
DNA: TGTGCCACCAGTGATTTTGGGACAGCGGCTTTCTTT
D: TRBD1
J: TRBJ1-1
V: TRBV24-1
size: -

CDR3: CASTDRGRVDTQYF
DNA: TGTGCCAGCACCGACAGGGGGCGAGTAGATACGCAGTATTTT
D: TRBD1
J: TRBJ2-3
V: TRBV25-1
size: -

CDR3: CSAPDAQAKNIQYF
DNA: TGCAGTGCGCCAGACGCCCAAGCCAAAAACATTCAGTACTTC
D: -
J: TRBJ2-4
V: TRBV20-1
size: many

CDR3: CASTPVGGSAETQYF
DNA: TGTGCCAGTACCCCAGTAGGCGGGAGCGCAGAGACCCAGTACTTC
D: TRBD2
J: TRBJ2-5
V: TRBV19
size: -

CDR3: CASSKTQGMTGELFF
DNA: TGTGCCAGCAGTAAAACCCAGGGCATGACCGGGGAGCTGTTTTTT
D: -
J: TRBJ2-2
V: TRBV28
size: -

CDR3: CASSYLTSSGPEAFF
DNA: TGTGCCAGCAGTTACTTGACCTCCTCAGGGCCTGAAGCTTTCTTT
D: -
J: TRBJ1-1
V: TRBV6-6
size: many

CDR3: CASSLIAGVPYNEQFF
DNA: TGTGCCAGCAGCTTAATAGCGGGAGTCCCATACAATGAGCAGTTCTTC
D: TRBD2
J: TRBJ2-1
V: TRBV11-2
size: -

CDR3: CASSKASSGPLHF
DNA: TGTGCCAGTAGTAAAGCCTCTTCAGGGCCCCTCCACTTT
D: -
J: TRBJ1-6
V: TRBV19
size: -

CDR3: CAISVTEYGYTF
DNA: TGTGCCATCAGTGTGACGGAATATGGCTACACCTTC
D: -
J: TRBJ1-2
V: TRBV10-3
size: -

CDR3: CASSLGGGGYTF
DNA: TGTGCCAGCAGCTTAGGAGGGGGTGGCTACACCTTC
D: -
J: TRBJ1-2
V: TRBV7-2
size: many

CDR3: CASSPRDRVYEQYF
DNA: TGTGCCAGCAGCCCCCGGGACAGGGTCTACGAGCAGTACTTC
D: TRBD1
J: TRBJ2-7
V: TRBV9
size: few

CDR3: CASSVEGDAWEREAFF
DNA: TGTGCCAGCAGTGTTGAGGGGGACGCCTGGGAACGGGAAGCTTTCTTT
D: -
J: TRBJ1-1
V: TRBV25-1
size: -

CDR3: CASSSVSGREQYF
DNA: TGTGCCAGCAGCTCCGTCAGTGGGCGGGAGCAGTACTTC
D: -
J: TRBJ2-7
V: TRBV7-2
size: few

CDR3: CSATSGNSPLHF
DNA: TGCAGTGCTACCTCAGGAAATTCACCCCTCCACTTT
D: -
J: TRBJ1-6
V: TRBV20-1
size: -

CDR3: CASSGSPTGNTEAFF
DNA: TGCGCCAGCAGCGGAAGCCCGACAGGGAACACTGAAGCTTTCTTT
D: -
J: TRBJ1-1
V: TRBV5-1
size: many